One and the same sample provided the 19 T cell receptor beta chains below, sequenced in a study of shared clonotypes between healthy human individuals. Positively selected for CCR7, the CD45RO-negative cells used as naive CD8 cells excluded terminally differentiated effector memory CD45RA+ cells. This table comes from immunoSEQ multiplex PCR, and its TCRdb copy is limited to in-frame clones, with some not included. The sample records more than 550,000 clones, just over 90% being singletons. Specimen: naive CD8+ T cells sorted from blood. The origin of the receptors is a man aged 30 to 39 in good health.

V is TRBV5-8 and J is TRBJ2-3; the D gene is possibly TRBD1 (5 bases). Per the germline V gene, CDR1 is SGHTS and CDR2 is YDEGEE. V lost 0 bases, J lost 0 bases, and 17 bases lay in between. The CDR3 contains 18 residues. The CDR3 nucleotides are TGTGCCAGCAGCTTGGTATGGTGGGGCCATACTAGCACAGATACGCAGTATTTT. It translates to CASSLVWWGHTSTDTQYF.

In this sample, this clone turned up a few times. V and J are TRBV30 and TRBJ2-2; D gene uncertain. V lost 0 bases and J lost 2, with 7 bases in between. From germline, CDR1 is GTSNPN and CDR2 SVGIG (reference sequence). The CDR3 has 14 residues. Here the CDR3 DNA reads TGTGCCTGGAGTGTGTGGATAAACACCGGGGAGCTGTTTTTT. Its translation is CAWSVWINTGELFF.

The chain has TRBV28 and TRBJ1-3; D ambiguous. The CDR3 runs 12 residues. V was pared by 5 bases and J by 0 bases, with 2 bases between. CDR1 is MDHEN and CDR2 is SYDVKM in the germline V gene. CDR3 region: CASSRSGNTIYF. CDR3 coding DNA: TGTGCCAGCAGTCGCTCTGGAAACACCATATATTTT.

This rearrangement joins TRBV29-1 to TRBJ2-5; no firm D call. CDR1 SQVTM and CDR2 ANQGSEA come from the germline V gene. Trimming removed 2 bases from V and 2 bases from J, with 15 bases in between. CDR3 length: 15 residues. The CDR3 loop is CSVEKAGYQQETQYF. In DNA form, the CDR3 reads TGCAGCGTTGAAAAGGCCGGTTACCAGCAAGAGACCCAGTACTTC.

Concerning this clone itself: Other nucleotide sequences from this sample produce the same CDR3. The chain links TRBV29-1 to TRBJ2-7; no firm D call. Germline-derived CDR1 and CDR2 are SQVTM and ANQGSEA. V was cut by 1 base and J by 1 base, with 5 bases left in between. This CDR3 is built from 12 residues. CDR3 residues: CSVEGDSYEQYF. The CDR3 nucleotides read TGCAGCGTTGAAGGTGATTCCTACGAGCAGTACTTC.

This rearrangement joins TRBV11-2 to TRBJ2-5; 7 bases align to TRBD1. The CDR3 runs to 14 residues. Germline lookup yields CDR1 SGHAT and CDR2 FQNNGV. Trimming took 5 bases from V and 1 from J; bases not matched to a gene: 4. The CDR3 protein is CASSAQGVQETQYF. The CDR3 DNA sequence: TGTGCCAGCAGCGCCCAGGGGGTCCAAGAGACCCAGTACTTC.

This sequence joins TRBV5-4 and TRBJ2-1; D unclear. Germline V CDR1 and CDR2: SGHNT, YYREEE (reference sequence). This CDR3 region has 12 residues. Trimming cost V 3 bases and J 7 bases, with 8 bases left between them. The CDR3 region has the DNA TGTGCCAGCAGCTGGGGTGGGAATGAGCAGTTCTTC. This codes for CASSWGGNEQFF.

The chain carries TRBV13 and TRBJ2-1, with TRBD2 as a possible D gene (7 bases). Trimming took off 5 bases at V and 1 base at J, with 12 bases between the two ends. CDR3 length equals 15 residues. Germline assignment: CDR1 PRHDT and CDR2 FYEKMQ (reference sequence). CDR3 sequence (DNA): TGTGCCAGCAGCCATGGGAGGGGGTCCTACAATGAGCAGTTCTTC. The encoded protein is CASSHGRGSYNEQFF.

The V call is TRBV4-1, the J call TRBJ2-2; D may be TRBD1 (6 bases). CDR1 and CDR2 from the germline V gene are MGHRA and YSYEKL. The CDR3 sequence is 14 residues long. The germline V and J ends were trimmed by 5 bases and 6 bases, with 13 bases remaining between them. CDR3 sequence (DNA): TGCGCCAGCAGCTTCAGGGGTTTGCCCGGGGAGCTGTTTTTT. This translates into CASSFRGLPGELFF.

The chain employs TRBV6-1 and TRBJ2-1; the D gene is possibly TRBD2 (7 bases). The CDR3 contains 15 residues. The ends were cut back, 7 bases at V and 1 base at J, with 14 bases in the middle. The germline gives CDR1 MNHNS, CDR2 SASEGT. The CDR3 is CASIGGVVSYNEQFF. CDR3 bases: TGTGCCAGCATAGGGGGGGTTGTTTCCTACAATGAGCAGTTCTTC.

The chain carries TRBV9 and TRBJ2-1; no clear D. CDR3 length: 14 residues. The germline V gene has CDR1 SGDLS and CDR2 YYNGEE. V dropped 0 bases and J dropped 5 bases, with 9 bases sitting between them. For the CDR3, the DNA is TGTGCCAGCAGCGTAGAAGCCCTAAACAATGAGCAGTTCTTC. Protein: CASSVEALNNEQFF. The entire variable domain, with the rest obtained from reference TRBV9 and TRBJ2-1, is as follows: DSGVTQTPKHLITATGQRVTLRCSPRSGDLSVYWYQQSLDQGLQFLIQYYNGEERAKGNILERFSAQQFPDLHSELNLSSLELGDSALYFCASSVEALNNEQFFGPGTRLTVL.

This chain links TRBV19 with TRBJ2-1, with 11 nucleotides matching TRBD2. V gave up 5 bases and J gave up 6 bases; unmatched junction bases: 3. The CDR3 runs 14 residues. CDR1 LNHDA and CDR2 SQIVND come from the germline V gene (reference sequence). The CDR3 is CASSLLAGGNEQFF. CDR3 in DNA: TGTGCCAGTAGTCTGCTAGCGGGGGGCAATGAGCAGTTCTTC. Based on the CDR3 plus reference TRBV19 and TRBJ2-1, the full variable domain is DGGITQSPKYLFRKEGQNVTLSCEQNLNHDAMYWYRQDPGQGLRLIYYSQIVNDFQKGDIAEGYSVSREKKESFPLTVTSAQKNPTAFYLCASSLLAGGNEQFFGPGTRLTVL.

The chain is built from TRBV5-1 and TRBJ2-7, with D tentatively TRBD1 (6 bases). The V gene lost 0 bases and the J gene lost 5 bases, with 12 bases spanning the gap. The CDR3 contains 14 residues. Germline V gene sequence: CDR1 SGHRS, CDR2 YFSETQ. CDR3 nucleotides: TGCGCCAGCAGCTTGGTACCAGGGGCCCACGAGCAGTACTTC. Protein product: CASSLVPGAHEQYF.

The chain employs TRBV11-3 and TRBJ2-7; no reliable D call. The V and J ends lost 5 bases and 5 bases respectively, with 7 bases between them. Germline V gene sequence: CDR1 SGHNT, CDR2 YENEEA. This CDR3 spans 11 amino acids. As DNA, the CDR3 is TGTGCCAGCAGCCCCCGGGACGAGCAGTACTTC. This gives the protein CASSPRDEQYF.

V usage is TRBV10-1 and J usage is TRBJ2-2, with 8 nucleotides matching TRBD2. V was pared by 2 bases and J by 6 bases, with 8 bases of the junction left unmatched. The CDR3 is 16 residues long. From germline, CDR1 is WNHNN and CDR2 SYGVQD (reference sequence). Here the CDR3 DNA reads TGCGCCAGCAGTGAGGGAACGGGAGGGCCAGCCGGGGAGCTGTTTTTT. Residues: CASSEGTGGPAGELFF.

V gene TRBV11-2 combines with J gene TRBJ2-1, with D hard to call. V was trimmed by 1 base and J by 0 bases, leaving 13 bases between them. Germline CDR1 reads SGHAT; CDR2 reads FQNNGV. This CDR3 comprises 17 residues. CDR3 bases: TGTGCCAGCAGCTTAGGTGGTAGCTCGATCTCCTACAATGAGCAGTTCTTC. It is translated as CASSLGGSSISYNEQFF. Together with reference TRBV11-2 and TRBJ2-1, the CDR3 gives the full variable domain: EAGVAQSPRYKIIEKRQSVAFWCNPISGHATLYWYQQILGQGPKLLIQFQNNGVVDDSQLPKDRFSAERLKGVDSTLKIQPAKLEDSAVYLCASSLGGSSISYNEQFFGPGTRLTVL.

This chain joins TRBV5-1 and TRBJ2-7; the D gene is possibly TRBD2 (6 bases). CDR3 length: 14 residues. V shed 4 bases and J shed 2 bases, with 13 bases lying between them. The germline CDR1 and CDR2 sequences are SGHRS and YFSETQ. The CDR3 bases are TGCGCCAGCAGCAGTCTGGAGGGGACCTACGAGCAGTACTTC. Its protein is CASSSLEGTYEQYF. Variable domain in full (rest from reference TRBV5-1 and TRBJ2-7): KAGVTQTPRYLIKTRGQQVTLSCSPISGHRSVSWYQQTPGQGLQFLFEYFSETQRNKGNFPGRFSGRQFSNSRSEMNVSTLELGDSALYLCASSSLEGTYEQYFGPGTRLTVT.

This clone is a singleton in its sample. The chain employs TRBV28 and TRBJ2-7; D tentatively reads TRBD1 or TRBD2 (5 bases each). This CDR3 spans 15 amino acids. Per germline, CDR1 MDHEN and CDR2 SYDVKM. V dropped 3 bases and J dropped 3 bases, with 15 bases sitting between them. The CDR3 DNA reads TGTGCCAGCAGTTTTTCCAGCGAGGGGCACTACGAGCAGTACTTC. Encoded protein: CASSFSSEGHYEQYF.

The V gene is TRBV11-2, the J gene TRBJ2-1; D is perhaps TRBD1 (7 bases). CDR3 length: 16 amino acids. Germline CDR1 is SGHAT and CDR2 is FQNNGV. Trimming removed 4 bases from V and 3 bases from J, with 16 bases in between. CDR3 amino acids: CASSSGDSYFYNEQFF. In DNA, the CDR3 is TGTGCCAGCAGCTCGGGGGACAGCTACTTCTACAATGAGCAGTTCTTC.